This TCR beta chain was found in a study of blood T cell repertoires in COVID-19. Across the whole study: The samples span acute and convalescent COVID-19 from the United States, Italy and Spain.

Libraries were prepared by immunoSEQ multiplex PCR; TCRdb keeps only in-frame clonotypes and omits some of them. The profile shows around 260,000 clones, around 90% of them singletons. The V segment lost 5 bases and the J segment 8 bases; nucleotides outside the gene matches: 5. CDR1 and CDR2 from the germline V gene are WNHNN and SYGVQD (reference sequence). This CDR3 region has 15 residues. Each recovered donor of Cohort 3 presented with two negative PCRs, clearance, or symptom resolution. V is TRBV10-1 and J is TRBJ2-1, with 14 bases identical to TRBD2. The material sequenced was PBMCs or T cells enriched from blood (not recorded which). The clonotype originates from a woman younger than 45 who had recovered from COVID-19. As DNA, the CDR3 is TGCGCCAGCAGTACTGGGACTAGCGGGAGTTATGAGCAGTTCTTC. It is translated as CASSTGTSGSYEQFF.